This entry lists 2 T cell receptor beta chains sequenced from one sample in a study of graft-versus-host responses after intestinal transplantation (dated by TCRdb to 2020 to 2023). The library came from the immunoSEQ multiplex PCR assay. In its TCRdb copy, this immuneACCESS table keeps in-frame sequences only and misses some clones. Where compared with another copy, unresolved V genes explain less than half of these, and the others have no known cause. The sample contains under 150,000 clones, more than 80% of them found a single time. The ten largest make up over 0.15% of the sample. The sample's time point label is to be understood as: cells obtained before transplantation from donor or recipient. No antigen is known for these receptors. Material: unstimulated CD4+ T cells sorted from spleen or lymph node cells, obtained before intestinal transplant. All receptors derive from a human donor who received an intestinal transplant.

The chain links TRBV7-8 to TRBJ2-7; 8 bases fit TRBD2. The CDR3 consists of 15 residues. CDR1 is SGHVS and CDR2 is FQNEAQ in the germline V gene. V shed 5 bases, J shed 3 bases, and the junction held 9 bases outside the gene matches. The CDR3 is CASSLRGGASYEQYF. The CDR3 DNA follows: TGTGCCAGCAGCCTCCGGGGGGGAGCCAGCTACGAGCAGTACTTC.

The chain carries TRBV5-1 and TRBJ2-7, with D maybe TRBD2 (8 bases). The V and J ends lost 6 bases and 2 bases respectively, with 24 bases between them. Germline V gives CDR1 SGHRS, CDR2 YFSETQ. The CDR3 contains 17 residues. The chain's CDR3 is CASKRGPGGGLTYEQYF. The DNA for the CDR3 is TGCGCCAGCAAAAGGGGGCCAGGCGGGGGGCTGACCTACGAGCAGTACTTC.